This T cell receptor beta chain derives from a study of shared clonotypes between healthy human individuals. As for the study in general: Aged 18 to 49, the donors were a couple of women and three men.

Germline CDR1 is SGHRS and CDR2 is YFSETQ. Trimming took off 0 bases at V and 5 bases at J, with 6 bases between the two ends. The CDR3 totals 13 residues. Study results and limitations: The sharing of 5% to 6.5% of naive CD4 clonotypes was seen across several donors. Investigators expected sequencing depth to affect clonotype sharing among donors.

Data came from immunoSEQ multiplex PCR; TCRdb stores just in-frame clones and leaves some out. The sample has about a million clones; approximately 68% are singletons. About this clone: Its specificity is not known. The sample carries other DNA sequences with the same CDR3.

The sequencing input was memory CD4+ T cells sorted from blood. Regarding subset: CD45RA-negative fraction. The TCR was taken from a man between 18 and 35 years old in good health. This chain connects TRBV5-1 to TRBJ1-5; D not resolved. CDR3 region: CASSLAPDQPQHF. As DNA, the CDR3 is TGCGCCAGCAGCTTGGCCCCCGATCAGCCCCAGCATTTT.